The clone carrying this TCR beta chain was observed many times. Its specificity is not known. The entry originates in a study of T cells in Graves' hyperthyroidism and ophthalmopathy. Study-wide results and caveats: Blood samples included most of the expanded thyroid clonotypes exceeding 0.001. The model's output predicted ophthalmopathy at a median of about 5.9 months prior to onset.

Researchers amplified the TCR beta CDR3 regions from RNA transcripts. Using the HTBI primer set, a first-round RT-PCR was run on the TCR CDR3. TCRdb independently ran MiXCR on the multiplex PCR reads; one entry per CDR3 protein. Of some 800,000 distinct CDR3 sequences listed, 35% to 40% were seen once; the top ten hold approximately 8.7%. Looked up from germline, CDR1 is SNHLY and CDR2 is FYNNEI. Trimming shortened V by 4 bases and J by 3 bases, and 12 bases separated the two germline ends. The CDR3 is made up of 15 amino acids. The sequenced sample consisted of blood. The J gene is TRBJ2-2, the V gene TRBV2; TRBD1 is a possible D gene (6 bases). The clonotype originates from a young man with Graves' hyperthyroidism. This CDR3 is CASSGVAGDTGELFF. The DNA of the CDR3 is TGTGCCAGCAGTGGAGTCGCAGGGGACACCGGGGAGCTGTTTTTT. Filled out from reference TRBV2 and TRBJ2-2, the complete variable domain reads EPEVTQTPSHQVTQMGQEVILRCVPISNHLYFYWYRQILGQKVEFLVSFYNNEISEKSEIFDDQFSVERPDGSNFTLKIRSTKLEDSAMYFCASSGVAGDTGELFFGEGSRLTVL.